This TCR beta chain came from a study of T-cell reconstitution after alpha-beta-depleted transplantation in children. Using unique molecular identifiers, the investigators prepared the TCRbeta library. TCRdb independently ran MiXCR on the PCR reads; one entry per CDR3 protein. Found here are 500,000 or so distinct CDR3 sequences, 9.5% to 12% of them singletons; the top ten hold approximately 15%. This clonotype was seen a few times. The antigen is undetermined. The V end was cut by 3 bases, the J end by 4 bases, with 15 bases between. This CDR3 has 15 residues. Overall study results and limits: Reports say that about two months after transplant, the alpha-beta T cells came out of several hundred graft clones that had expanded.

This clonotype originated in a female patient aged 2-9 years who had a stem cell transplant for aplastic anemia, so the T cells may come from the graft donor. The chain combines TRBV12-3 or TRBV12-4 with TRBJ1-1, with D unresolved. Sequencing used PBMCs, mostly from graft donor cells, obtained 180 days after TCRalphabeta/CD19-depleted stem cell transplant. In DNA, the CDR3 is TGTGCCAGCAGTTTCAGCCCGGAGAGAAGCACTGAAGCTTTCTTT. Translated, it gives CASSFSPERSTEAFF.